This T cell receptor (beta chain) was documented in a study of regulatory T cells in long-lasting Graves disease. Combining iRepertoire HTBI primers with Arm-PCR of CDR3 regions, the authors built TCR beta libraries. Each CDR3 protein is one row after TCRdb ran MiXCR on the multiplex PCR reads. The profile shows a few hundred thousand distinct CDR3 sequences, approximately 15% of them singletons. Time point defined: newly diagnosed GD, antithyroid drugs for less than 3 months. Generation of the TCR library employed RNA extracted from PBMCs. There are many counts of this clonotype. This CDR3 has 15 residues. Trimming stripped 0 bases from V and 0 bases from J, with 9 bases between. Germline values: CDR1 GTSNPN, CDR2 SVGIG (reference sequence). This sample was shared with a second study, whose subject was T cells in Graves' hyperthyroidism and ophthalmopathy.

The chain links TRBV30 to TRBJ2-4; D not certain. The clonotype comes from a woman in her thirties or forties with Graves disease. Source: peripheral blood mononuclear cells (PBMCs), taken at new diagnosis, from a patient treated with antithyroid drugs. The CDR3 reads CAWSVGLVAKNIQYF. The CDR3 DNA is TGTGCCTGGAGTGTTGGGCTTGTAGCCAAAAACATTCAGTACTTC.